The 29 T cell receptor beta chains listed next were all sequenced from one sample in a study of shared T cell receptors in the human thymus. Libraries were prepared by immunoSEQ multiplex PCR; TCRdb keeps only in-frame clonotypes and omits some of them. The sample gives about 730,000 clones, 80% to 90% of which show up once; approximately 0.01% is in the top ten. These data also formed part of another study, on human thymus T cells.

Material for sequencing was thymocytes. The receptors originated from a girl less than two years old with a congenital heart defect.

This clone was seen a single time. The chain couples TRBV14 to TRBJ2-5; TRBD1 matches 9 bases. The CDR3 is made up of 17 amino acids. Germline CDR1 SGHDN, CDR2 FVKESK. V shed 1 base, J shed 0 bases, and the junction held 6 bases outside the gene matches. CDR3 region: CASSQAGTGRYQETQYF. CDR3 DNA sequence: TGTGCCAGCAGCCAAGCTGGGACAGGGCGGTACCAAGAGACCCAGTACTTC.

V is TRBV7-9 and J is TRBJ2-3, with TRBD2 matching 11 bases. The CDR3 is made up of 19 amino acids. Trimming removed 0 bases from V and 0 bases from J; junction bases left unmatched: 8. Germline CDR1 reads SEHNR; CDR2 reads FQNEAQ (reference sequence). CDR3 sequence reads: CASSLAGLAGGSSTDTQYF. DNA for the CDR3: TGTGCCAGCAGCTTAGCTGGGCTAGCGGGGGGATCTAGCACAGATACGCAGTATTTT.

CDR3 loop: CASRSQGIPYNEQFF. The CDR3 region has the DNA TGTGCCAGCAGAAGCCAGGGGATCCCCTACAATGAGCAGTTCTTC. The chain couples TRBV6-6 to TRBJ2-1; perhaps TRBD1 as D (6 bases). The CDR3 is 15 residues long. V lost 6 bases to trimming and J lost 2 bases, with 14 bases between them. CDR1 and CDR2 (germline): MNHNY, SVGAGI (reference sequence).

The CDR3 DNA is TGTGCCAGCAGTGAAATGAGTCACTTTAGCAATCAGCCCCAGCATTTT. This codes for CASSEMSHFSNQPQHF. J is TRBJ1-5 and V is TRBV2; D is uncertain. The CDR3 runs to 16 residues. Germline lookup yields CDR1 SNHLY and CDR2 FYNNEI. V lost 2 bases and J lost 0, with 11 bases in between.

The chain links TRBV28 to TRBJ1-6; possibly TRBD1 for D (5 bases). The V end lost 8 bases, the J end lost 10 bases, and 24 bases lay between the germline ends. CDR1 and CDR2 from the germline V gene are MDHEN and SYDVKM. The CDR3 has 16 residues. CDR3 in DNA: TGTGCCAGCTGTAGGGACCGACGGCCGGGGGGATCACCCCTCCACTTT. The encoded protein is CASCRDRRPGGSPLHF.

This clone has only one observation. The rearrangement joins TRBV19 to TRBJ1-6; 8 bases map to TRBD1. From germline, CDR1 is LNHDA and CDR2 SQIVND (reference sequence). The junction had 26 bases not matched to a gene; V was cut back by 3 bases and J by 4 bases. The CDR3 extends over 23 amino acids. This CDR3 is CASSIVRDRSHPAPDIYNSPLHF. The CDR3 bases are TGTGCCAGTAGTATTGTTCGGGACAGGTCGCACCCGGCCCCAGACATATATAATTCACCCCTCCACTTT. Complete variable domain (other parts from reference TRBV19 and TRBJ1-6): DGGITQSPKYLFRKEGQNVTLSCEQNLNHDAMYWYRQDPGQGLRLIYYSQIVNDFQKGDIAEGYSVSREKKESFPLTVTSAQKNPTAFYLCASSIVRDRSHPAPDIYNSPLHFGNGTRLTVT.

The J gene is TRBJ1-6, the V gene TRBV5-1; possible D gene TRBD1, 5 bases. CDR3 length: 15 residues. Trimming removed 2 bases at V and 17 bases at J, with 23 bases between. The germline gives CDR1 SGHRS, CDR2 YFSETQ. The CDR3 protein is CASSLNPGLLRRVHF. The CDR3 region has the DNA TGCGCCAGCAGCTTAAACCCGGGACTCCTACGACGAGTCCACTTT.

CDR3 coding DNA: TGTGCCACCGGGACTAGCACCGACACCGGGGAGCTGTTTTTT. It specifies CATGTSTDTGELFF. The rearrangement links TRBV10-3 to TRBJ2-2; 9 nucleotides match TRBD2. V lost 10 bases and J lost 3; bases outside the gene matches: 6. The germline gives CDR1 ENHRY, CDR2 SYGVKD. The CDR3 runs 14 residues.

This sequence joins TRBV6-5 and TRBJ1-1; 7 bases map to TRBD1. Germline V gene lookup returns CDR1 MNHEY and CDR2 SVGAGI. The V and J ends lost 2 bases and 1 base, in that order; junction bases with no gene match: 4. The length of the CDR3 is 15 residues. For the CDR3, the DNA is TGTGCCAGCAGTTACAGGGGGCGCGGGAACACTGAAGCTTTCTTT. Amino acids: CASSYRGRGNTEAFF.

The chain combines TRBV4-1 with TRBJ1-6, with no clear D. Germline V lookup: CDR1 MGHRA, CDR2 YSYEKL. CDR3 length: 18 residues. V gave up 8 bases and J gave up 5 bases, with 25 bases separating them. The CDR3 spells CASSQGPLAGKNNSPLHF. As DNA, the CDR3 is TGCGCCAGCTCGCAAGGCCCTCTGGCGGGGAAAAATAATTCACCCCTCCACTTT.

This clone was detected once. The chain has TRBV14 and TRBJ2-7, with D perhaps matching TRBD1 (6 bases). Germline V lookup: CDR1 SGHDN, CDR2 FVKESK. This CDR3 spans 15 amino acids. V was clipped by 1 base and J by 2 bases, with 12 bases between them. The CDR3 DNA reads as TGTGCCAGCAGCCAAGTTTGTGGGGACACCTACGAGCAGTACTTC. Amino acids: CASSQVCGDTYEQYF.

V and J are TRBV7-9 and TRBJ2-7; a possible D gene is TRBD2 (6 bases). There are 13 residues in the CDR3. Between the trimmed V and J ends, which lost 8 bases and 3 bases, there was a span of 14 bases. The germline CDR1 and CDR2 sequences are SEHNR and FQNEAQ (reference sequence). The CDR3 nucleotides read TGTGCCAGCTTCCGGGACTTACTCTACGAGCAGTACTTC. Translation: CASFRDLLYEQYF. Full variable domain (outside the CDR3, taken from reference TRBV7-9 and TRBJ2-7): DTGVSQNPRHKITKRGQNVTFRCDPISEHNRLYWYRQTLGQGPEFLTYFQNEAQLEKSRLLSDRFSAERPKGSFSTLEIQRTEQGDSAMYLCASFRDLLYEQYFGPGTRLTVT.

The V and J genes are TRBV7-2 and TRBJ1-2; D remains ambiguous. Trimming removed 5 bases at V and 7 bases at J, with 11 bases between. CDR1 is SGHTA, CDR2 FQGNSA, per germline. The CDR3 covers 12 residues. CDR3 DNA: TGTGCCAGCAGCCCAGGTTCGCTTGGCTACACCTTC. Translating it yields CASSPGSLGYTF.

V usage is TRBV7-9 and J usage is TRBJ2-1; tentatively, D is TRBD2 (6 bases). The germline V and J ends were trimmed by 2 bases and 0 bases, with 20 bases remaining between them. The CDR3 covers 19 residues. From germline, CDR1 is SEHNR and CDR2 FQNEAQ (reference sequence). CDR3 DNA: TGTGCCAGCAGCTTACAGCACGGGACTTATCATAGCTCCTACAATGAGCAGTTCTTC. Protein sequence: CASSLQHGTYHSSYNEQFF.

V usage is TRBV9 and J usage is TRBJ2-1; a weak D match, TRBD2 (6 bases). CDR1 SGDLS and CDR2 YYNGEE come from the germline V gene. The CDR3 sequence is 15 residues long. Between the trimmed V and J ends, which lost 0 bases and 4 bases, there was a span of 11 bases. The CDR3 sequence is CASSVAGGGYNEQFF. CDR3 coding DNA: TGTGCCAGCAGCGTAGCTGGAGGAGGGTACAATGAGCAGTTCTTC.

The rearrangement joins TRBV2 to TRBJ2-3, with a weak D call TRBD1 (6 bases). Germline lookup yields CDR1 SNHLY and CDR2 FYNNEI. The CDR3 extends over 16 amino acids. V was cut by 8 bases and J by 2 bases, with 20 bases left in between. Here the CDR3 DNA reads TGTGCCAGCCTCCGTGGGGGCCCTCGACCCACAGATACGCAGTATTTT. It yields the protein CASLRGGPRPTDTQYF. The full variable domain, in which reference TRBV2 and TRBJ2-3 provide the parts outside the CDR3, is EPEVTQTPSHQVTQMGQEVILRCVPISNHLYFYWYRQILGQKVEFLVSFYNNEISEKSEIFDDQFSVERPDGSNFTLKIRSTKLEDSAMYFCASLRGGPRPTDTQYFGPGTRLTVL.

This chain uses TRBV6-4 with TRBJ2-3; D unresolved. V was shortened by 4 bases and J by 4 bases, with 21 bases between the two germline ends. The CDR3 runs 17 residues. In germline, CDR1 is MRHNA, CDR2 SNTAGT. DNA of the CDR3: TGTGCCAGCAGTGCTGGCCTTGGTAGTGGCCGGGCAGATACGCAGTATTTT. It is translated as CASSAGLGSGRADTQYF.

CDR3 in amino acids: CASSLGVEYGYTF. CDR3 in DNA: TGTGCCAGCAGCCTGGGAGTTGAGTATGGCTACACCTTC. The rearrangement links TRBV6-4 to TRBJ1-2; D not resolved. CDR1 MRHNA and CDR2 SNTAGT come from the germline V gene. V was shortened by 6 bases and J by 5 bases, with 13 bases between the two germline ends. The CDR3 consists of 13 residues.

The J gene is TRBJ1-5, the V gene TRBV5-3, with D possibly matching TRBD1 (5 bases). TRBV5-3 is an ORF, and what it does is uncertain. The CDR3 totals 14 residues. The V and J ends lost 2 bases and 5 bases respectively, with 11 bases between them. The chain's CDR3 is CARSFSRVHQPQHF. As DNA, the CDR3 is TGTGCCAGAAGCTTCAGCAGGGTTCATCAGCCCCAGCATTTT.

This clone was found once. J is TRBJ2-1 and V is TRBV7-6; TRBD2 matches at 11 bases. The ends lost 0 bases at V and 6 bases at J; junction bases unmatched: 1. The CDR3 covers 15 residues. Germline values: CDR1 SGHVS, CDR2 FNYEAQ. CDR3 protein: CASSLALAGGNEQFF. DNA for the CDR3: TGTGCCAGCAGCTTAGCGCTAGCGGGGGGCAATGAGCAGTTCTTC.

The chain combines TRBV13 with TRBJ2-5; tentatively, D is TRBD1 (5 bases). The V gene lost 5 bases and the J gene lost 6 bases, with 10 bases spanning the gap. The CDR3 is made up of 12 amino acids. Germline V gene lookup returns CDR1 PRHDT and CDR2 FYEKMQ (reference sequence). The CDR3 sequence: CASSTRAQTQYF. CDR3 nucleotide sequence: TGTGCCAGCAGCACCAGGGCGCAGACCCAGTACTTC.

This chain links TRBV6-5 with TRBJ2-1; TRBD2 matches at 8 bases. CDR1 and CDR2 from the germline V gene are MNHEY and SVGAGI. The CDR3 sequence is 13 residues long. V was pared by 6 bases and J by 14 bases, with 12 bases of the junction left unmatched. The CDR3 sequence: CASRYTPGLEEFF. The DNA for the CDR3 is TGTGCCAGCAGATACACCCCGGGACTAGAGGAGTTCTTC.

This CDR3 is CASSLDRADTEAFF. In DNA, the CDR3 is TGTGCCAGCAGCTTGGACAGGGCGGACACTGAAGCTTTCTTT. The chain couples TRBV5-4 to TRBJ1-1, with D perhaps matching TRBD1 (6 bases). The CDR3 consists of 14 residues. The V gene's germline CDR1 is SGHNT and CDR2 YYREEE (reference sequence). V shed 0 bases and J shed 3 bases, with 9 bases lying between them.

The gene calls are TRBV6-1 and TRBJ2-5, with D possibly matching TRBD2 (5 bases). V gave up 7 bases and J gave up 3 bases, with 18 bases separating them. Germline V gene lookup returns CDR1 MNHNS and CDR2 SASEGT. CDR3 length equals 15 residues. This CDR3 reads CASTQRRLREETQYF. CDR3 DNA: TGTGCCAGCACCCAAAGAAGACTACGGGAAGAGACCCAGTACTTC.

The chain combines TRBV28 with TRBJ2-3, with no clear D. Between the trimmed V and J ends, which lost 3 bases and 1 base, there was a span of 20 bases. Per the germline V gene, CDR1 is MDHEN and CDR2 is SYDVKM. This CDR3 is 18 amino acids long. The chain's CDR3 is CASSFPPLHKTGTDTQYF. Here the CDR3 DNA reads TGTGCCAGCAGTTTTCCCCCTCTACACAAGACTGGCACAGATACGCAGTATTTT. Combining the CDR3 with reference TRBV28 and TRBJ2-3 gives the whole variable domain DVKVTQSSRYLVKRTGEKVFLECVQDMDHENMFWYRQDPGLGLRLIYFSYDVKMKEKGDIPEGYSVSREKKERFSLILESASTNQTSMYLCASSFPPLHKTGTDTQYFGPGTRLTVL.

The sample holds a few counts of this clone. The gene calls are TRBV2 and TRBJ1-5; TRBD1 aligns across 8 bases. J was trimmed by 2 bases and V by 6 bases; bases with no gene match: 3. The CDR3 is 14 residues long. Germline V CDR1 and CDR2: SNHLY, FYNNEI. As DNA, the CDR3 is TGTGCCAGCAGCGGGGGACAGGGCAATCAGCCCCAGCATTTT. Translation: CASSGGQGNQPQHF.

This clone was detected only once. The rearrangement uses TRBV30 and TRBJ1-5, with 9 bases lining up with TRBD1. The CDR3 is 19 amino acids. J gave up 0 bases and V 2 bases, and 14 bases lay outside the gene matches. The germline gives CDR1 GTSNPN, CDR2 SVGIG (reference sequence). CDR3 in DNA: TGTGCCTGGAGTCCCAAACCGGGACAGGGATCATATAGCAATCAGCCCCAGCATTTT. It codes for CAWSPKPGQGSYSNQPQHF.

V and J are TRBV27 and TRBJ2-1; tentative D call: TRBD2 (5 bases). The germline gives CDR1 MNHEY, CDR2 SMNVEV (reference sequence). With 4 bases removed from V and 4 bases from J, the gap between germline ends came to 17 bases. The CDR3 covers 16 residues. CDR3 region: CASSSLPGRIYNEQFF. CDR3 in DNA: TGTGCCAGCAGTTCTCTGCCGGGGAGAATTTACAATGAGCAGTTCTTC.

This chain's CDR3 is CASSFRYSGYTF. CDR3 coding DNA: TGTGCCAGCAGCTTTAGATATTCTGGCTACACCTTC. The rearrangement uses TRBV5-6 and TRBJ1-2; D unclear. From germline, CDR1 is SGHDT and CDR2 YYEEEE. The CDR3 is 12 residues long. Trimming removed 2 bases from V and 7 bases from J, with 9 bases in between.